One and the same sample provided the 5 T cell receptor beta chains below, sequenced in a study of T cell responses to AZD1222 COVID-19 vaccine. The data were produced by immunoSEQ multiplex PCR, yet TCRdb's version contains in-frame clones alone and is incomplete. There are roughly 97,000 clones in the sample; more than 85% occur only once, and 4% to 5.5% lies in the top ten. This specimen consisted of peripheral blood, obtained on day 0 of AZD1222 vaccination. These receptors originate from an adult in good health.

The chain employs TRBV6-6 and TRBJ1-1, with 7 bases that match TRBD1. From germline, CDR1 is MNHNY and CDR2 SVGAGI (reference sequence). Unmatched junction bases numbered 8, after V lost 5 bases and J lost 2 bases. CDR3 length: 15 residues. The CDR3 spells CASSPRRDRNTEAFF. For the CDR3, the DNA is TGTGCCAGCAGTCCTCGGCGGGACAGAAACACTGAAGCTTTCTTT.

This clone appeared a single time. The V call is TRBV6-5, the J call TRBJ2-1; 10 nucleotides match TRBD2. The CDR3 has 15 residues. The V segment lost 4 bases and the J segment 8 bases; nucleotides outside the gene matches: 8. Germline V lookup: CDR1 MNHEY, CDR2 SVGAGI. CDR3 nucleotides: TGTGCCAGCAGTTCGAGCGGGAGGGCCTTTGATGAGCAGTTCTTC. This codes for CASSSSGRAFDEQFF.

The CDR3 protein is CASSSRVRLSYNEQFF. DNA of the CDR3: TGTGCCAGCAGCTCAAGGGTGCGGCTCTCCTACAATGAGCAGTTCTTC. The chain links TRBV11-2 to TRBJ2-1; D is uncertain. The germline CDR1 and CDR2 sequences are SGHAT and FQNNGV. The CDR3 spans 16 residues. Trimming cost V 4 bases and J 0 bases, with 13 bases left between them.

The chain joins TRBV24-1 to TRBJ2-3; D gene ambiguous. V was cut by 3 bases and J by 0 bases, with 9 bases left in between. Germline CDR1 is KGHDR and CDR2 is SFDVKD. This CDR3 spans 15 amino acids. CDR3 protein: CATSDVPPSTDTQYF. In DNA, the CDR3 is TGTGCCACCAGTGATGTCCCTCCTAGCACAGATACGCAGTATTTT.

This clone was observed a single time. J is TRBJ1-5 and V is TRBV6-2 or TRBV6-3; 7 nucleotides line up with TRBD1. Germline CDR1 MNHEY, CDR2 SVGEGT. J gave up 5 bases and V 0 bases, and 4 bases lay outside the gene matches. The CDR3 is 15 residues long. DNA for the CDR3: TGTGCCAGCAGTTACTCGAGCAGGGGGTATCAGCCCCAGCATTTT. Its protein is CASSYSSRGYQPQHF.